The clone carrying this T cell receptor (beta chain) has ten or more counts. Unique molecular identifiers were incorporated when the TCRbeta library was constructed. In TCRdb, the PCR reads were re-called with MiXCR into one record per CDR3 protein. The profile shows over 200,000 distinct CDR3 sequences, approximately 10% of them singletons. The data belong to a study of T-cell reconstitution after alpha-beta-depleted transplantation in children. Trimming took off 3 bases at V and 2 bases at J, with 16 bases between the two ends. The length of the CDR3 is 16 residues. The germline CDR1 and CDR2 sequences are ENHRY and SYGVKD.

The sequence came from a human donor who donated a stem cell graft to a child with acute lymphoblastic leukemia. Sequenced here: PBMCs from the stem cell graft donor, sampled from the stem cell graft. J is TRBJ2-5 and V is TRBV10-3; maybe TRBD1 (5 bases). Here the CDR3 DNA reads TGTGCCATCAGTGACCGAACAGGAAAGGAACAAGAGACCCAGTACTTC. This translates into CAISDRTGKEQETQYF.